The rows below give T cell receptor beta chains drawn from one sample of a study of T cell responses to AZD1222 COVID-19 vaccine. Sequencing was performed with immunoSEQ multiplex PCR; in TCRdb, only in-frame clones are kept and a portion is missing. The table lists approximately 80,000 clones, 85% to 90% of them singletons, with approximately 30% in the top ten. The source was peripheral blood, collected on day 0 of AZD1222 vaccination. The source of these receptors is an adult in good health. Both conserved end residues are part of each CDR3. Each record gives: CDR3 DNA, CDR3 protein, D gene, J gene, V gene, clone size. D genes are given only for firm matches. Size values are once, few and many counts, or a class for expanded clones, and some rows have none.

TGTGCCAGCAGCGCGGTGGGGGGAGGGGCAGATACGCAGTATTTT | CASSAVGGGADTQYF | TRBD2 | TRBJ2-3 | TRBV9 | NA
TGTGCCAGCAGCCAAGCGGAGGGCACAGATACGCAGTATTTT | CASSQAEGTDTQYF | NA | TRBJ2-3 | TRBV3-1/TRBV3-2 | NA
TGTGCCAGCAGCCAAGGACTAGATCCCTACAATGAGCAGTTCTTC | CASSQGLDPYNEQFF | NA | TRBJ2-1 | TRBV3-1/TRBV3-2 | NA
TGTGCCAGTAGTATAGGAGACAGACAGAATCAGCCCCAGCATTTT | CASSIGDRQNQPQHF | NA | TRBJ1-5 | TRBV19 | NA
TGTGCCAGCAAAAGTACCCAGCCTTGGGACACCGGGGAGCTGTTTTTT | CASKSTQPWDTGELFF | NA | TRBJ2-2 | TRBV27 | NA
TGCGCCAGCAATTTAGGACTAGCGGGAGACAATGAGCAGTTCTTC | CASNLGLAGDNEQFF | TRBD2 | TRBJ2-1 | TRBV5-1 | NA
TGTGCCAGCAGCTTAGTTGGGGGGAGCACAGATACGCAGTATTTT | CASSLVGGSTDTQYF | NA | TRBJ2-3 | TRBV7-9 | NA
TGTGCCAGCAGTTACCCGGGACGGGGAAACACCATATATTTT | CASSYPGRGNTIYF | NA | TRBJ1-3 | TRBV6-2/TRBV6-3 | few
TGTGCCAGCAGCCAACTCTTCTCGGGGGAGGATGGCTACACCTTC | CASSQLFSGEDGYTF | NA | TRBJ1-2 | TRBV3-1/TRBV3-2 | NA
TGTGCCACCAGTGATCCCGGGACTAGCGGGAGCACCTACAATGAGCAGTTCTTC | CATSDPGTSGSTYNEQFF | TRBD2 | TRBJ2-1 | TRBV24-1 | NA
TGTGCCATCAGTGAGTCGACAGGGTTTGGAAACACCATATATTTT | CAISESTGFGNTIYF | TRBD1 | TRBJ1-3 | TRBV10-3 | NA
TGTGCCAGTAGGAGACAGAACTCTAATGAAAAACTGTTTTTT | CASRRQNSNEKLFF | NA | TRBJ1-4 | TRBV19 | NA
TGTGCCAGCAGCTTAGCTAGCGGGAAGGACGAGCAGTACTTC | CASSLASGKDEQYF | TRBD2 | TRBJ2-7 | TRBV11-2 | NA
TGTGCCAGCAGTGAAGGGGGTTTCGTAGCCACTCACTCCCTGTTC | CASSEGGFVATHSLF | NA | TRBJ2-6 | TRBV2 | NA
TGTGCCAGTAGCCCCCCGGTAGCGTTCTCCTACAATGAGCAGTTCTTC | CASSPPVAFSYNEQFF | NA | TRBJ2-1 | TRBV19 | NA
TGTGCCAGCAGTCCTATGACAGGGGCCACCTCTGGAAACACCATATATTTT | CASSPMTGATSGNTIYF | TRBD1 | TRBJ1-3 | TRBV28 | NA
TGTGCCAGCAGCCCCGGACCAAACTCTGGAAACACCATATATTTT | CASSPGPNSGNTIYF | NA | TRBJ1-3 | TRBV7-6 | few
TGTGCCAGCAGTTTAGTGGCAGGGATTAACACTGAAGCTTTCTTT | CASSLVAGINTEAFF | NA | TRBJ1-1 | TRBV28 | NA
TGCGCCAGCAGCTTGGCCGGTCGGGCAGCTGAAGCTTTCTTT | CASSLAGRAAEAFF | NA | TRBJ1-1 | TRBV5-1 | NA
TGTGCCAGCAGTTTAGCCCCTCGGGGGGGATCAACTAATGAAAAACTGTTTTTT | CASSLAPRGGSTNEKLFF | NA | TRBJ1-4 | TRBV28 | NA
TGTGCCCTGGACCGTACAAGGAGCAATGAGCAGTTCTTC | CALDRTRSNEQFF | NA | TRBJ2-1 | TRBV30 | once
TGTGCCAGCAGCCCCGGACAGGGCGGTCAGCCCCAGCATTTT | CASSPGQGGQPQHF | TRBD1 | TRBJ1-5 | TRBV6-5 | few
TGCGCCAGCAGTCCGGGACAGGGAGGGGGGAACACTGAAGCTTTCTTT | CASSPGQGGGNTEAFF | TRBD1 | TRBJ1-1 | TRBV4-1 | NA
TGCGCCAGCAGCCAAGACGTGGAGACAGTGCGCGAAAAACTGTTTTTT | CASSQDVETVREKLFF | NA | TRBJ1-4 | TRBV4-1 | NA
TGTGCCAGCAGCCAAGATGTACAGGGGGGCACTGAGCAGTTCTTC | CASSQDVQGGTEQFF | TRBD1 | TRBJ2-1 | TRBV4-2 | NA
TGCGCCAGCACCACTACCGCGACAGAGCGTGGCTACACCTTC | CASTTTATERGYTF | NA | TRBJ1-2 | TRBV4-1 | NA
TGTGCCAGCAGCTGGGGGCCCACCTACGAGCAGTACTTC | CASSWGPTYEQYF | NA | TRBJ2-7 | TRBV7-9 | few
TGTGCCAGCAGTTTATCCGCCGTCGGGGGCTACACCTTC | CASSLSAVGGYTF | NA | TRBJ1-2 | TRBV28 | NA
TGTGCCAGTAGCCGGACTGCAGTCACTGAAGCTTTCTTT | CASSRTAVTEAFF | NA | TRBJ1-1 | TRBV19 | NA
TGTGCCAGCATATCGGGGAATCAGCCCCAGCATTTT | CASISGNQPQHF | NA | TRBJ1-5 | TRBV28 | NA
TGTGCCTGGAGTGTCGAAGGGGAAGAAGGCTACACCTTC | CAWSVEGEEGYTF | NA | TRBJ1-2 | TRBV30 | NA
TGTGCCAGCATCGATAGCGGGAGCCATGAGCAGTTCTTC | CASIDSGSHEQFF | TRBD2 | TRBJ2-1 | TRBV28 | NA
TGTGCCAGCAGCTTAGCCGGGAGTAGTTACGAGCAGTACTTC | CASSLAGSSYEQYF | NA | TRBJ2-7 | TRBV7-2 | NA
TGTGCCAGTAGTATCCCAGGGGGCCCCGGGGAGCTGTTTTTT | CASSIPGGPGELFF | TRBD1 | TRBJ2-2 | TRBV19 | NA
TGTGCCACCAGCAGAGTAACGACAGAAAAACTGTTTTTT | CATSRVTTEKLFF | NA | TRBJ1-4 | TRBV15 | NA
TGTGCCAGCAGCTCCCTGGATTCACTAGAATTTTTGACAGATACGCAGTATTTT | CASSSLDSLEFLTDTQYF | NA | TRBJ2-3 | TRBV7-2 | NA
TGTGCCAGCGGGGCAGACTACTCCTATAATTCACCCCTCCACTTT | CASGADYSYNSPLHF | NA | TRBJ1-6 | TRBV6-5 | NA
TGTGCCAGCAGCTCATACCTCTTTCGGGGGGTCCAAGAGACCCAGTACTTC | CASSSYLFRGVQETQYF | TRBD2 | TRBJ2-5 | TRBV7-6 | NA
TGTGCCAGCAGCTTAGTAATTTCAACGATACGAACTTGGGGCTACACCTTC | CASSLVISTIRTWGYTF | NA | TRBJ1-2 | TRBV11-3 | NA
TGTGCCAGCAGCTTAGTCCCGGAGGGGGCAGATACGCAGTATTTT | CASSLVPEGADTQYF | NA | TRBJ2-3 | TRBV7-2 | NA
TGCAGCGCAGTAGCGGGGAGCACAGATACGCAGTATTTT | CSAVAGSTDTQYF | TRBD2 | TRBJ2-3 | TRBV29-1 | NA